This T cell receptor (beta chain) was recorded in a study of blood T cells in healthy people across ages. Study summary: Using template switching, researchers captured about one barcoded beta molecule for each two T cells. Overall study findings and caveats: Conclusively comparing naive with antigen-experienced cells was impossible with unsorted PBMCs.

The sample, approximately 10 milliliters of peripheral blood, was drawn from each donor. With a J-beta primer mix and a sample-barcoded 5' primer, a second PCR ran 7 to 11 cycles. TCRdb re-analysed the 5' RACE reads in MiXCR, keeping a single row per CDR3 protein. This table holds approximately 690,000 distinct CDR3 sequences, roughly 43% found once. This clonotype was picked up a small number of times. As yet, its antigen is unknown. The sequence was collected from a man at least 80 years old in good health. The specimen sequenced was blood.

The CDR3 spells CASSQQQGALSYEQYF. DNA for the CDR3: TGTGCCAGCAGCCAACAACAGGGGGCGTTGTCCTACGAGCAGTACTTC. The genes are TRBV4-2 and TRBJ2-7; 9 positions agree with TRBD1. The CDR3 is made up of 16 amino acids. Germline V gene sequence: CDR1 LGHNA, CDR2 YNFKEQ. The V gene end was trimmed by 2 bases and the J gene end by 1 base; junction bases not matched to a gene: 6.